The clone carrying this T cell receptor (beta chain) was seen a handful of times. Its antigen is still unknown. This entry is derived from a study of response to subunit inactivated influenza vaccine. Study-wide results and caveats: Few new T cells, the authors suggested, are recruited by each seasonal influenza vaccination.

The CDR3 has 16 residues. Trimming removed 0 bases from V and 5 bases from J; junction bases left unmatched: 6. Germline assignment: CDR1 LGHNA and CDR2 YSLEER. MiXCR, applied by TCRdb to the RT-PCR reads, yields one record per CDR3 protein. The table lists about 830,000 distinct CDR3 sequences, roughly 20% of them singletons. This clonotype originated in a man aged 50 or older who received an inactivated influenza vaccine. The material sequenced was PBMCs from blood, taken roughly 5 days after vaccination. V and J are TRBV4-3 and TRBJ2-2, with TRBD2 matching over 7 bases. CDR3: CASSQDLAGVTGELFF. For the CDR3, the DNA is TGCGCCAGCAGCCAAGATCTTGCGGGAGTTACCGGGGAGCTGTTTTTT.